Presented here are 10 T cell receptor beta chains from one specimen sequenced in a study of blood T cell repertoires in COVID-19. Sequenced by immunoSEQ multiplex PCR; TCRdb stores in-frame clones only, minus some. In the table there are 100,000 or so clones, around 90% of which are singletons. The sample taken for sequencing was peripheral blood. The receptors derive from a woman in her sixties or seventies with acute or convalescent COVID-19.

This clone appeared a single time. The V gene is TRBV6-6, the J gene TRBJ1-1, with TRBD1 identical over 9 bases. CDR1 and CDR2 (germline): MNHNY, SVGAGI (reference sequence). The length of the CDR3 is 15 residues. Unmatched junction bases numbered 8, after V lost 5 bases and J lost 4 bases. The CDR3, as DNA: TGTGCCAGCAGTATACCCGGACAGGGGAGCACTGAAGCTTTCTTT. Amino acids: CASSIPGQGSTEAFF.

The chain links TRBV7-9 to TRBJ2-5; TRBD2 aligns across 9 bases. The CDR3 runs 15 residues. Germline CDR1 SEHNR, CDR2 FQNEAQ (reference sequence). The V segment lost 5 bases and the J segment 1 base; nucleotides outside the gene matches: 5. The CDR3 DNA sequence: TGTGCCAGCAGCCTCACGGGACTAGCCCAAGAGACCCAGTACTTC. It is translated as CASSLTGLAQETQYF.

This chain joins TRBV29-1 and TRBJ1-2, with TRBD1 matching over 8 bases. The ends lost 7 bases at V and 4 bases at J; junction bases unmatched: 8. This CDR3 contains 13 residues. The germline V gene has CDR1 SQVTM and CDR2 ANQGSEA. The CDR3 DNA reads TGCAGCGGGGTCTTCGGGACAGGCTATGGCTACACCTTC. Amino acid sequence: CSGVFGTGYGYTF.

The chain joins TRBV9 to TRBJ1-6; TRBD1 agrees at 7 bases. Trimming took 6 bases from V and 5 from J; bases not matched to a gene: 8. The CDR3 contains 15 residues. CDR1 SGDLS and CDR2 YYNGEE come from the germline V gene. The CDR3 region has the DNA TGTGCCAGCACGAAGGACGGACAGGATAATTCACCCCTCCACTTT. Its protein is CASTKDGQDNSPLHF.

The chain has TRBV7-2 and TRBJ2-3; D gene uncertain. The CDR3 loop spans 12 amino acids. The V and J ends lost 4 bases and 4 bases respectively, with 6 bases between them. From germline, CDR1 is SGHTA and CDR2 FQGNSA. The CDR3 DNA is TGTGCCAGCAGCTCCTACGCAGATACGCAGTATTTT. It translates to CASSSYADTQYF.

This clone came up once. This chain joins TRBV19 and TRBJ2-1, with 12 positions matching TRBD2. V dropped 5 bases and J dropped 8; count of bases not matched to a gene: 19. Germline CDR1 LNHDA, CDR2 SQIVND (reference sequence). The CDR3 runs to 19 residues. DNA for the CDR3: TGTGCCAGTAGTGACTCGGGACTAGCGGGTGGGAGCGGGGTTGATGAGCAGTTCTTC. Residues: CASSDSGLAGGSGVDEQFF.

This rearrangement joins TRBV3-1 (or the pseudogene TRBV3-2) to TRBJ2-7, with D perhaps matching TRBD1 (6 bases). The CDR3 is 15 residues long. Germline CDR1 and CDR2: LGHDT and YNNKEL (reference sequence). V lost 3 bases, J lost 3 bases, and 15 bases lay in between. For the CDR3, the DNA is TGTGCCAGCAGCCAGTCCCTGGGGGCCTTCTACGAGCAGTACTTC. Protein product: CASSQSLGAFYEQYF.

The chain recombines TRBV11-3 with TRBJ2-3; D gene unclear. Trimming removed 5 bases at V and 2 bases at J, with 14 bases between. The CDR3 has 15 amino acids. CDR1 is SGHNT, CDR2 YENEEA, per germline. The CDR3 is CASSPLSGPTDTQYF. The CDR3 DNA reads as TGTGCCAGCAGCCCTTTATCCGGTCCCACAGATACGCAGTATTTT. The full variable domain, rest sourced from reference TRBV11-3 and TRBJ2-3, is EAGVVQSPRYKIIEKKQPVAFWCNPISGHNTLYWYLQNLGQGPELLIRYENEEAVDDSQLPKDRFSAERLKGVDSTLKIQPAELGDSAVYLCASSPLSGPTDTQYFGPGTRLTVL.

This rearrangement joins TRBV2 to TRBJ2-7, with 7 bases identical to TRBD1. V gave up 6 bases and J gave up 2 bases; unmatched junction bases: 10. This CDR3 comprises 15 residues. The V gene's germline CDR1 is SNHLY and CDR2 FYNNEI. In DNA, the CDR3 is TGTGCCAGCAGCTCATTTCCGGGACAGACCTACGAGCAGTACTTC. Encoded protein: CASSSFPGQTYEQYF. The whole variable domain, remainder taken from reference TRBV2 and TRBJ2-7, is EPEVTQTPSHQVTQMGQEVILRCVPISNHLYFYWYRQILGQKVEFLVSFYNNEISEKSEIFDDQFSVERPDGSNFTLKIRSTKLEDSAMYFCASSSFPGQTYEQYFGPGTRLTVT.

This rearrangement joins TRBV19 to TRBJ1-4, with 9 bases identical to TRBD1. V lost 3 bases, J lost 4 bases, and 9 bases stayed unmatched. The germline gives CDR1 LNHDA, CDR2 SQIVND (reference sequence). The CDR3 has 17 amino acids. The CDR3 DNA is TGTGCCAGTAGTATGGCCCGTCGACAGGGGGGTAATGAAAAACTGTTTTTT. It translates to CASSMARRQGGNEKLFF.